This TCR beta chain was obtained from a study of shared clonotypes between healthy human individuals. Assay: immunoSEQ multiplex PCR; the TCRdb copy retains only in-frame clones and omits some. The sample lists millions of clones; less than 95% were seen once. CDR1 and CDR2 (germline): MNHEY, SMNVEV (reference sequence). The V and J ends lost 4 bases and 2 bases respectively, with 16 bases between them. This CDR3 has 16 residues. The naive CD8 subset, CD45RO-negative cells positively selected for CCR7, excluded terminally differentiated effector memory CD45RA+ cells. Sequencing was carried out using naive CD8+ T cells sorted from blood. This sequence joins TRBV27 and TRBJ2-3, with D unresolved. This TCR came from a man aged 18 to 29 in good health. CDR3 amino acids: CASSSGSADNTDTQYF. The CDR3, as DNA: TGTGCCAGCAGTTCCGGATCGGCAGACAACACAGATACGCAGTATTTT.